These 13 T cell receptor beta chains were all obtained from the same sample, sequenced in a study of T cell repertoires in cytomegalovirus infection. MiXCR, applied by TCRdb to the reads, yields one record per CDR3 protein. The sample consists of hundreds of thousands of distinct CDR3 sequences, 30% to 40% of them appearing once. For these TCRs, the target antigens are not known. Source: cultured CD8+ T cells from PBMCs, taken from culture after CMV antigen stimulation. The source is a human donor in good health (CMV status not recorded). Some clones in this sample may be carry-over from other donors' samples.

This clonotype was seen ten or more times. The CDR3 DNA reads as TGTGCCAGCAGCTCGTTACAGGGCCGGGAACAAGAGACCCAGTACTTC. As protein: CASSSLQGREQETQYF. The V gene is TRBV7-9, the J gene TRBJ2-5; D perhaps matches TRBD1 (6 bases). The germline gives CDR1 SEHNR, CDR2 FQNEAQ (reference sequence). Trimming took off 4 bases at V and 2 bases at J, with 17 bases between the two ends. CDR3 length: 16 residues. Full variable domain (outside the CDR3, taken from reference TRBV7-9 and TRBJ2-5): DTGVSQNPRHKITKRGQNVTFRCDPISEHNRLYWYRQTLGQGPEFLTYFQNEAQLEKSRLLSDRFSAERPKGSFSTLEIQRTEQGDSAMYLCASSSLQGREQETQYFGPGTRLLVL.

The genes are TRBV6-5 and TRBJ2-7; D may correspond to TRBD1 or TRBD2 (5 bases each). Deletions cut 0 bases from V and 9 bases from J, with 12 bases between. This CDR3 is built from 13 residues. Germline CDR1 and CDR2: MNHEY and SVGAGI. CDR3 in DNA: TGTGCCAGCAGTTACTCGTCCGGGACCGTGCAGTACGTC. This codes for CASSYSSGTVQYV.

V usage is TRBV29-1 and J usage is TRBJ1-2; D perhaps matches TRBD1 (6 bases). The V gene's germline CDR1 is SQVTM and CDR2 ANQGSEA. V was shortened by 8 bases and J by 3 bases, with 13 bases between the two germline ends. The CDR3 is 12 residues long. CDR3 nucleotide sequence: TGCAGCTCCTCAAGGGGGGACTATGGCTACACCTTC. Protein product: CSSSRGDYGYTF. Variable domain in full (rest from reference TRBV29-1 and TRBJ1-2): SAVISQKPSRDICQRGTSLTIQCQVDSQVTMMFWYRQQPGQSLTLIATANQGSEATYESGFVIDKFPISRPNLTFSTLTVSNMSPEDSSIYLCSSSRGDYGYTFGSGTRLTVV.

This clonotype was counted only a few times. V and J are TRBV3-1 and TRBJ2-1, with 8 positions matching TRBD2. The CDR3 contains 18 residues. Looked up from germline, CDR1 is LGHDT and CDR2 is YNNKEL (reference sequence). J gave up 0 bases and V 0 bases, and 7 bases lay outside the gene matches. CDR3 bases: TGTGCCAGCAGCCAAGAAGAGCGGGGGTCCCGCTCCTACAATGAGCAGTTCTTC. Translated: CASSQEERGSRSYNEQFF.

This clonotype was counted between two and nine times. This chain uses TRBV19 with TRBJ2-3, with D possibly being TRBD1 or TRBD2 (5 bases each). V gave up 4 bases and J gave up 2 bases, with 10 bases separating them. Looked up from germline, CDR1 is LNHDA and CDR2 is SQIVND (reference sequence). The CDR3 covers 14 residues. The CDR3 DNA follows: TGTGCCAGTAGTACCCGGGACCTCACAGATACGCAGTATTTT. Protein sequence: CASSTRDLTDTQYF.

In this sample, this clonotype turned up a few times. The chain has TRBV27 and TRBJ2-1; TRBD1 matches at 9 bases. J was trimmed by 4 bases and V by 4 bases; bases with no gene match: 2. The germline gives CDR1 MNHEY, CDR2 SMNVEV (reference sequence). This CDR3 contains 14 residues. The CDR3 loop is CASSWTGEYNEQFF. CDR3 coding DNA: TGTGCCAGCAGTTGGACAGGGGAGTACAATGAGCAGTTCTTC.

This clonotype occurred many times. The rearrangement links TRBV7-6 to TRBJ2-1, with D tentatively TRBD1 or TRBD2 (6 bases each). This CDR3 is built from 16 residues. Deletions cut 3 bases from V and 8 bases from J, with 20 bases between. Germline V CDR1 and CDR2: SGHVS, FNYEAQ. CDR3 loop: CASSLGKGGRNYEQFF. The CDR3 nucleotides are TGTGCCAGCAGCTTGGGGAAGGGGGGCCGGAACTATGAGCAGTTCTTC.

V and J are TRBV6-5 and TRBJ2-1; 9 nucleotides align to TRBD1. V gave up 6 bases and J gave up 2 bases; unmatched junction bases: 5. This CDR3 has 15 amino acids. The germline gives CDR1 MNHEY, CDR2 SVGAGI. The CDR3 here is CASRDTGGTYNEQFF. The CDR3 DNA reads TGTGCCAGCAGGGATACAGGGGGCACCTACAATGAGCAGTTCTTC.

As concerns this clonotype: This may come from a read error, since a much larger clone is one base off. The chain joins TRBV6-5 to TRBJ2-3, with 10 bases fitting TRBD2. The CDR3 has 16 amino acids. Germline V gene lookup returns CDR1 MNHEY and CDR2 SVGAGI. The CDR3 sequence: CAGSNPSGGGRDTQYF. CDR3 DNA: TGTGCCGGCAGTAACCCTAGCGGGGGCGGTCGGGATACGCAGTATTTT.

This clonotype was observed a few times. The chain employs TRBV15 and TRBJ2-1, with a possible D match to TRBD1 (5 bases). Per the germline V gene, CDR1 is LNHNV and CDR2 is YYDKDF (reference sequence). V lost 3 bases, J lost 2 bases, and 11 bases lay in between. This CDR3 has 15 amino acids. For the CDR3, the DNA is TGTGCCACCAGCAGCGTGACAGTGCCCTACAATGAGCAGTTCTTC. It codes for CATSSVTVPYNEQFF.

The chain carries TRBV20-1 and TRBJ2-1; D may be TRBD2 (5 bases). Germline CDR1 DFQATT, CDR2 SNEGSKA (reference sequence). CDR3 length: 15 amino acids. Trimming stripped 5 bases from V and 3 bases from J, with 17 bases between. DNA for the CDR3: TGCAGTGCTGGGAGTGGGGTAAGCCTCTACAATGAGCAGTTCTTC. As protein: CSAGSGVSLYNEQFF.

This clonotype was observed once. The chain links TRBV5-6 to TRBJ1-1; D is undetermined. This CDR3 contains 14 residues. The V gene lost 3 bases and the J gene lost 2 bases, with 11 bases spanning the gap. Germline CDR1 reads SGHDT; CDR2 reads YYEEEE. CDR3 DNA: TGTGCCAGCAGCTACTCCGAGATTAACACTGAAGCTTTCTTT. Translated, it gives CASSYSEINTEAFF.

V and J are TRBV7-2 and TRBJ2-7; 7 bases fit TRBD2. The V segment lost 3 bases and the J segment 3 bases; nucleotides outside the gene matches: 8. The CDR3 extends over 15 amino acids. The germline V gene encodes CDR1 SGHTA and CDR2 FQGNSA. The CDR3 bases are TGTGCCAGCAGCTTGGGGGGGAGGAAGATCTACGAGCAGTACTTC. Protein: CASSLGGRKIYEQYF. The whole variable domain, remainder taken from reference TRBV7-2 and TRBJ2-7, is GAGVSQSPSNKVTEKGKDVELRCDPISGHTALYWYRQSLGQGLEFLIYFQGNSAPDKSGLPSDRFSAERTGGSVSTLTIQRTQQEDSAVYLCASSLGGRKIYEQYFGPGTRLTVT.